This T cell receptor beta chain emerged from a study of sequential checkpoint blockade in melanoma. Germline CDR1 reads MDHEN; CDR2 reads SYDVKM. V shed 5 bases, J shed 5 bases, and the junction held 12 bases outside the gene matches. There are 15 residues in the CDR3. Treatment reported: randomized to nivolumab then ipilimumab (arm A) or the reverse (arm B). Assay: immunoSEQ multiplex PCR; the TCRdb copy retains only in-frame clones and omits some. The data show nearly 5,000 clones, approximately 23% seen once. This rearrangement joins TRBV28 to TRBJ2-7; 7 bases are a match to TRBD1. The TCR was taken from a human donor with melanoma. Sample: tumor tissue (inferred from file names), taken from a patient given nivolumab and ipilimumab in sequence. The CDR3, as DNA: TGTGCCAGCAGTCCCTTTCGACCTACAGGGGACGAGCAGTACTTC. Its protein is CASSPFRPTGDEQYF.